This TCR beta chain was observed in a study of cytomegalovirus exposure and HLA in healthy donors. The PCR made use of 60 Vbeta and 13 Jbeta primers. The table came from immunoSEQ multiplex PCR; TCRdb's copy has only in-frame clones and leaves some out. The sample has roughly 130,000 clones; more than 60% are singletons. The table lists this clone with a count of one. Its matching antigen is unknown. The germline V gene encodes CDR1 MNHNY and CDR2 SVGAGI (reference sequence). The CDR3 runs to 15 residues. V was pared by 6 bases and J by 4 bases, with 17 bases between. Study findings and constraints: By a later analysis, the bulk of CMV-associated TCR beta chains appeared HLA-restricted.

Sequencing was performed on PBMCs. This sequence originates from a woman in her thirties or forties in good health and CMV-seropositive. The V and J genes are TRBV6-6 and TRBJ2-3; possible D gene TRBD2, 6 bases. The CDR3 nucleotides are TGTGCCAGCAGCAACGGGGGAGGATGGGCAGATACGCAGTATTTT. Amino acid sequence: CASSNGGGWADTQYF.